This is a list of T cell receptor beta chains from one sample in a study of OX40 agonist ivuxolimab in advanced cancers. Libraries were prepared by immunoSEQ multiplex PCR; TCRdb keeps only in-frame clonotypes and omits some of them. This sample has around 69,000 clones; 85% occur once, and the top ten carry roughly 3.1%. The sequencing used CD4+ or CD8+ T cells sorted from blood, collected in a trial of the OX40 agonist ivuxolimab. These receptors were obtained from an adult with an advanced solid tumor such as melanoma, head and neck, liver or kidney cancer. CDR3s include the opening cysteine and the closing phenylalanine or tryptophan. Fields, in order: J gene, D gene, clone size, V gene, CDR3 protein, CDR3 DNA. The D gene is left open where the match is weak. Clone size appears in some rows only: once, few, many, or a class for an expanded clone.

j_gene: TRBJ2-3
d_gene: -
abundance: -
v_gene: TRBV4-2
CDR3aa: CASSQAGQYTDTQYF
CDR3nt: TGTGCCAGCAGCCAAGCGGGACAATACACAGATACGCAGTATTTT

j_gene: TRBJ1-2
d_gene: TRBD1
abundance: -
v_gene: TRBV5-1
CDR3aa: CASSLRLTGPDGYTF
CDR3nt: TGCGCCAGCAGCTTACGTCTGACAGGGCCTGATGGCTACACCTTC

j_gene: TRBJ1-6
d_gene: TRBD1
abundance: -
v_gene: TRBV18
CDR3aa: CASSPGQGNSPLHF
CDR3nt: TGTGCCAGCTCCCCGGGACAGGGGAATTCACCCCTCCACTTT

j_gene: TRBJ1-3
d_gene: -
abundance: -
v_gene: TRBV7-2
CDR3aa: CASSLVNLSGNTIYF
CDR3nt: TGTGCCAGCAGCTTAGTCAACCTCTCTGGAAACACCATATATTTT

j_gene: TRBJ1-1
d_gene: -
abundance: -
v_gene: TRBV5-1
CDR3aa: CASSPVVEGRAEAFF
CDR3nt: TGCGCCAGCAGCCCAGTGGTCGAGGGGCGGGCTGAAGCTTTCTTT

j_gene: TRBJ2-7
d_gene: -
abundance: -
v_gene: TRBV6-5
CDR3aa: CASSYAARPEYYEQYF
CDR3nt: TGTGCCAGCAGTTACGCCGCGCGACCGGAGTACTACGAGCAGTACTTC

j_gene: TRBJ1-2
d_gene: -
abundance: -
v_gene: TRBV9
CDR3aa: CASSGTGPHYYGYTF
CDR3nt: TGTGCCAGCAGCGGTACGGGCCCCCACTACTATGGCTACACCTTC

j_gene: TRBJ2-7
d_gene: TRBD2
abundance: few
v_gene: TRBV29-1
CDR3aa: CSARRGGREREQYF
CDR3nt: TGCAGCGCCCGAAGGGGCGGGAGGGAACGCGAGCAGTACTTC

j_gene: TRBJ1-1
d_gene: -
abundance: -
v_gene: TRBV7-3
CDR3aa: CASSLTGVPNTEAFF
CDR3nt: TGTGCCAGCAGCTTAACCGGGGTCCCTAACACTGAAGCTTTCTTT

j_gene: TRBJ2-2
d_gene: -
abundance: once
v_gene: TRBV5-6
CDR3aa: CASSLRTVVGTPNTGELFF
CDR3nt: TGTGCCAGCAGCTTAAGGACGGTGGTGGGGACTCCGAACACCGGGGAGCTGTTTTTT

j_gene: TRBJ2-7
d_gene: TRBD2
abundance: -
v_gene: TRBV19
CDR3aa: CASSITSGETLYEQYF
CDR3nt: TGTGCCAGTAGTATAACTAGCGGGGAAACCTTATACGAGCAGTACTTC

j_gene: TRBJ1-4
d_gene: -
abundance: -
v_gene: TRBV18
CDR3aa: CASSSSPTFKGPEKLFF
CDR3nt: TGTGCCAGCTCATCTTCTCCCACTTTTAAGGGGCCTGAAAAACTGTTTTTT

j_gene: TRBJ1-1
d_gene: -
abundance: few
v_gene: TRBV19
CDR3aa: CATRGSTEAFF
CDR3nt: TGTGCCACCCGGGGGAGCACTGAAGCTTTCTTT

j_gene: TRBJ1-5
d_gene: -
abundance: -
v_gene: TRBV4-3
CDR3aa: CASSQEVYLKVDRPNQPQHF
CDR3nt: TGCGCCAGCAGCCAAGAAGTATATCTCAAGGTGGACAGACCCAATCAGCCCCAGCATTTT

j_gene: TRBJ1-2
d_gene: -
abundance: -
v_gene: TRBV5-1
CDR3aa: CASSRTDLTYGYTF
CDR3nt: TGCGCCAGCAGCCGGACAGATTTGACCTATGGCTACACCTTC

j_gene: TRBJ2-2
d_gene: TRBD2
abundance: -
v_gene: TRBV10-3
CDR3aa: CAIRSGTSGRRGGELFF
CDR3nt: TGTGCCATCAGATCCGGGACTAGCGGGAGACGGGGCGGGGAGCTGTTTTTT

j_gene: TRBJ1-2
d_gene: -
abundance: -
v_gene: TRBV15
CDR3aa: CATSREANYDYTF
CDR3nt: TGTGCCACCAGCAGAGAGGCTAACTATGACTACACCTTC

j_gene: TRBJ2-5
d_gene: TRBD2
abundance: -
v_gene: TRBV29-1
CDR3aa: CSVERGAKTQYF
CDR3nt: TGCAGCGTTGAGCGGGGGGCGAAGACCCAGTACTTC

j_gene: TRBJ1-6
d_gene: -
abundance: -
v_gene: TRBV5-1
CDR3aa: CASSLTGKGSPLHF
CDR3nt: TGCGCCAGCAGCCTGACAGGCAAGGGTTCACCCCTCCACTTT

j_gene: TRBJ1-1
d_gene: -
abundance: -
v_gene: TRBV6-1
CDR3aa: CASSVEENTEAFF
CDR3nt: TGTGCCAGCAGTGTGGAGGAGAACACTGAAGCTTTCTTT

j_gene: TRBJ2-6
d_gene: TRBD1
abundance: -
v_gene: TRBV28
CDR3aa: CASSLQGAGANVLTF
CDR3nt: TGTGCCAGCAGTTTACAGGGGGCTGGGGCCAACGTCCTGACTTTC

j_gene: TRBJ1-2
d_gene: -
abundance: -
v_gene: TRBV19
CDR3aa: CASSTQVAPYGYTF
CDR3nt: TGTGCCAGTAGTACACAGGTGGCCCCCTATGGCTACACCTTC

j_gene: TRBJ2-2
d_gene: -
abundance: -
v_gene: TRBV30
CDR3aa: CAWSVPPAGVVYRGAVF
CDR3nt: TGTGCCTGGAGTGTACCTCCGGCAGGGGTAGTGTACCGGGGAGCTGTTTTT

j_gene: TRBJ1-1
d_gene: -
abundance: -
v_gene: TRBV7-9
CDR3aa: CASSLSNTEAFF
CDR3nt: TGTGCCAGCAGCTTATCGAACACTGAAGCTTTCTTT

j_gene: TRBJ2-2
d_gene: -
abundance: -
v_gene: TRBV6-5
CDR3aa: CASRRTPEGGELFF
CDR3nt: TGTGCCAGCAGAAGGACCCCGGAGGGCGGGGAGCTGTTTTTT

j_gene: TRBJ1-6
d_gene: -
abundance: -
v_gene: TRBV18
CDR3aa: CASSPPDNHNSPLHF
CDR3nt: TGTGCCAGCTCACCACCTGACAACCATAATTCACCCCTCCACTTT

j_gene: TRBJ2-5
d_gene: -
abundance: -
v_gene: TRBV11-2
CDR3aa: CASSPTVGGRETQYF
CDR3nt: TGTGCCAGCAGCCCCACAGTGGGGGGCCGGGAGACCCAGTACTTC

j_gene: TRBJ1-3
d_gene: -
abundance: -
v_gene: TRBV2
CDR3aa: CASRRDTGNTIYF
CDR3nt: TGTGCCAGCAGGAGGGACACTGGAAACACCATATATTTT

j_gene: TRBJ2-3
d_gene: TRBD2
abundance: -
v_gene: TRBV5-1
CDR3aa: CASSLGGGAGTDTQYF
CDR3nt: TGCGCCAGCAGCTTGGGTGGAGGAGCGGGGACAGATACGCAGTATTTT

j_gene: TRBJ2-5
d_gene: -
abundance: -
v_gene: TRBV6-5
CDR3aa: CASSYSQITQYF
CDR3nt: TGTGCCAGCAGTTACTCCCAGATCACCCAGTACTTC

j_gene: TRBJ1-2
d_gene: -
abundance: -
v_gene: TRBV9
CDR3aa: CASSVDPGGNGYTF
CDR3nt: TGTGCCAGCAGCGTAGACCCGGGTGGGAATGGCTACACCTTC

j_gene: TRBJ2-5
d_gene: -
abundance: -
v_gene: TRBV7-2
CDR3aa: CASSPRPEETQYF
CDR3nt: TGTGCCAGCAGCCCCAGACCGGAAGAGACCCAGTACTTC